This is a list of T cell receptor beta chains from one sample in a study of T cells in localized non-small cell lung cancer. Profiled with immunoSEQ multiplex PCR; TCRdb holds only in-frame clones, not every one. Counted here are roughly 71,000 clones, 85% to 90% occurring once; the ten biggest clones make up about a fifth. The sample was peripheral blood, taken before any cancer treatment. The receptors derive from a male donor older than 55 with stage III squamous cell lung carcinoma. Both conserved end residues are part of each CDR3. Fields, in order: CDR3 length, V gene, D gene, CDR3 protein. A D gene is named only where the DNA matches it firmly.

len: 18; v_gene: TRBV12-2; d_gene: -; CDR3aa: CASRSDVSTQSRANVLTF
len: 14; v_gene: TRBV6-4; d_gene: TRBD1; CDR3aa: CASSVSGGSYGYTF
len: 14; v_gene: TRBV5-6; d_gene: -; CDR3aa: CASSLGIINSPLHF
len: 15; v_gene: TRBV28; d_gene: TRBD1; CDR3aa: CASSGQGQGDYGYTF
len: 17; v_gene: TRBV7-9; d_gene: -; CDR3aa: CASSQVAGASHTGELFF
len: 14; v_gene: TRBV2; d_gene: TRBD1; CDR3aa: CASSRDRAEYEQYF
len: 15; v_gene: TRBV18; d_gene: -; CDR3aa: CASSQRVAGANVLTF
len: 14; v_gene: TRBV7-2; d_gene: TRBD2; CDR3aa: CASSPGLVSDTQYF
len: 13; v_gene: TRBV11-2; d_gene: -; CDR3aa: CASSLDSHQPQHF
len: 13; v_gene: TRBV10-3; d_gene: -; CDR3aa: CAISELESYGYTF
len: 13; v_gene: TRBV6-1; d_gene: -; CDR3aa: CASTDPTTYGYTF
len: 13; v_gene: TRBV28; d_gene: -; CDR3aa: CASRNVLEETQYF
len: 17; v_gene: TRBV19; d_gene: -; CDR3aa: CASSIDSRRSGANVLTF
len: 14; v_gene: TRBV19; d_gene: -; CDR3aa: CASSSPGGTGELFF
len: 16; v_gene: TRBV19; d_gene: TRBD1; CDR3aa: CASSTHPTGGEETQYF
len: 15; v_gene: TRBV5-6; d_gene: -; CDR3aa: CASSVGGGVNTEAFF
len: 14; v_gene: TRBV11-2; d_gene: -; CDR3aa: CASSVGRSNTEAFF
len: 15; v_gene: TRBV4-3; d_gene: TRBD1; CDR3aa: CASSQPGQGMGTLHF
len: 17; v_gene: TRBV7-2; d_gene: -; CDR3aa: CASSLAWQGGHVGELFF
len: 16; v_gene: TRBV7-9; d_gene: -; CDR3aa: CASSIRSIGLNYGYTF
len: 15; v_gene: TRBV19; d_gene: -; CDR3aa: CASSIGPFSGNTIYF
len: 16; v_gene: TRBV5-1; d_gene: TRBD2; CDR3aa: CASTRYAGGYQETQYF
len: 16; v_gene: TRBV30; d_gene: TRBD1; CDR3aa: CAWSRPGTGPGEKLFF
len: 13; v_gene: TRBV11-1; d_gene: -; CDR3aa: CASSFNGGREAFF
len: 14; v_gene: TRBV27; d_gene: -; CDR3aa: CASSLRRPNTEAFF
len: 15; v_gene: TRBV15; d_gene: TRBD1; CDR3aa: CATSKTGQAHQPQHF
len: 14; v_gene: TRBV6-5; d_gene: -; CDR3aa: CASKPVGLYNEQFF
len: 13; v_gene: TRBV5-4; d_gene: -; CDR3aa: CASSFISGDTQYF
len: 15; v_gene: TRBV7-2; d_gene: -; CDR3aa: CASSSPGVSNYGYTF
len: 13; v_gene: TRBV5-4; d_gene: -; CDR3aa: CASSFSSAPEAFF
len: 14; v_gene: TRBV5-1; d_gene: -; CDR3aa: CASSPGAGSYGYTF
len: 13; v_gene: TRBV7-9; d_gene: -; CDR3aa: CASSPDSTDTQYF
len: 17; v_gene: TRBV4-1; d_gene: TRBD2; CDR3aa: CASSQDQVERGYNEQFF
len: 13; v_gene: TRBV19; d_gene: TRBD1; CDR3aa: CASTTGYNQPQHF
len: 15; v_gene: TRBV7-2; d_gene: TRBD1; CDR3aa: CASSWTGGSNQPQHF
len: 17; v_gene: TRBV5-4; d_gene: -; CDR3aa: CASSHGLGGAVDTEAFF
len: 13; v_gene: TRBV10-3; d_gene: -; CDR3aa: CAISEGEGAEAFF
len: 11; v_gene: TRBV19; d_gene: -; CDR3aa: CASTGNTEAFF
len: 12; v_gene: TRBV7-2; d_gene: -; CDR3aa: CASSLRATEAFF
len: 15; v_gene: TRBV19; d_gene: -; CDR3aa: CASSLRDGYTDTQYF
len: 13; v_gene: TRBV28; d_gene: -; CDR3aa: CASKTYSNQPQHF
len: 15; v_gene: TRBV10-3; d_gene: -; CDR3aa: CAISGTPANTGELFF
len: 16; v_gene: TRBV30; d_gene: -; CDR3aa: CAWRARDGSSGNTIYF
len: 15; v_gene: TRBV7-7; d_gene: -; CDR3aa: CASSSQDRAGNEQFF
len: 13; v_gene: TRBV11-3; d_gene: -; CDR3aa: CASSTRGGYGYTF
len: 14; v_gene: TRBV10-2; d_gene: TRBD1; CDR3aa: CASTPGTDNYGYTF
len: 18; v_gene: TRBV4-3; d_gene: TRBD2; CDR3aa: CASSQAPLAGGTTDTQYF
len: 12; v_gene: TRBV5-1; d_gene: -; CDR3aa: CASSDAAETQYF
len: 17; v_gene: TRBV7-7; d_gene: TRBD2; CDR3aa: CASSPLTGTSGLETQYF
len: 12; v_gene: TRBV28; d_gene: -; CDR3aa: CASSGRRNEAFF
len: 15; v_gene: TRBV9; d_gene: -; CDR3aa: CASSVDGVQTDTQYF